Listed below are T cell receptor beta chains from one sample, sequenced in a study of cytomegalovirus exposure and HLA in healthy donors. Repertoires were generated with immunoSEQ multiplex PCR, while TCRdb's copy carries only in-frame clones and drops some. The sample carries some 170,000 clones, 85% to 90% recorded once. The specimen was PBMCs. The origin of the receptors is a woman aged 18-35 years in good health and CMV-seropositive. CDR3s include the opening cysteine and the closing phenylalanine or tryptophan. D genes are given only for firm matches. Clone sizes are given selectively: once, few, many, or a class where the clone is expanded.

J: TRBJ2-2
D: .
V: TRBV15
size: .
CDR3: CATSRDGGKAGELFF
DNA: TGTGCCACCAGCAGAGATGGCGGGAAGGCCGGGGAGCTGTTTTTT

J: TRBJ2-7
D: .
V: TRBV27
size: few
CDR3: CASSPPAGNYEQYF
DNA: TGTGCCAGCAGTCCCCCGGCGGGTAACTACGAGCAGTACTTC

J: TRBJ1-2
D: TRBD1
V: TRBV30
size: .
CDR3: CAWRGGKKTGAIPPLRLNYGYTF
DNA: TGTGCCTGGAGGGGGGGTAAAAAGACAGGGGCGATACCGCCACTCCGCCTAAACTATGGCTACACCTTC

J: TRBJ2-7
D: TRBD1
V: TRBV29-1
size: once
CDR3: CSATRTGAYEQYF
DNA: TGCAGCGCTACAAGGACAGGCGCCTACGAGCAGTACTTC

J: TRBJ2-7
D: .
V: TRBV5-4
size: .
CDR3: CASSLAPGVFIEQYF
DNA: TGTGCCAGCAGCTTGGCGCCGGGAGTATTCATCGAGCAGTACTTC

J: TRBJ2-7
D: .
V: TRBV7-2
size: .
CDR3: CASSLLHRDKYEQYF
DNA: TGTGCCAGCAGCTTACTCCACAGGGACAAATACGAGCAGTACTTC

J: TRBJ1-4
D: .
V: TRBV6-6
size: few
CDR3: CASSLQGMDEKLFF
DNA: TGTGCCAGCAGTTTGCAGGGCATGGATGAAAAACTGTTTTTT

J: TRBJ2-1
D: .
V: TRBV5-1
size: many
CDR3: CASSPTPRYNEQFF
DNA: TGCGCCAGCAGCCCAACCCCTAGGTACAATGAGCAGTTCTTC

J: TRBJ1-5
D: TRBD1
V: TRBV5-6
size: .
CDR3: CASSSLVGGQGSQPQHF
DNA: TGTGCCAGCAGCTCGTTAGTGGGCGGACAGGGTAGTCAGCCCCAGCATTTT

J: TRBJ1-5
D: .
V: TRBV10-3
size: .
CDR3: CAISEAQGTQPQHF
DNA: TGTGCCATCAGTGAGGCGCAGGGAACTCAGCCCCAGCATTTT

J: TRBJ2-2
D: .
V: TRBV28
size: .
CDR3: CASRVWRANTGELFF
DNA: TGTGCCAGCAGGGTCTGGCGGGCTAACACCGGGGAGCTGTTTTTT

J: TRBJ2-7
D: .
V: TRBV30
size: .
CDR3: CAWTRDTNYEQYF
DNA: TGTGCCTGGACCAGGGACACAAACTACGAGCAGTACTTC

J: TRBJ2-1
D: .
V: TRBV7-8
size: .
CDR3: CASSPLREQFF
DNA: TGTGCCAGCAGCCCCCTGAGGGAGCAGTTCTTC

J: TRBJ2-3
D: .
V: TRBV7-9
size: .
CDR3: CASIYREGFTDTQYF
DNA: TGTGCCAGCATCTACAGGGAAGGTTTCACAGATACGCAGTATTTT

J: TRBJ1-1
D: TRBD1
V: TRBV30
size: .
CDR3: CAWSAVQGAGVNTEAFF
DNA: TGTGCCTGGAGTGCGGTACAGGGGGCGGGGGTGAACACTGAAGCTTTCTTT

J: TRBJ2-3
D: TRBD1
V: TRBV7-7
size: .
CDR3: CASSLEGTGGADTQYF
DNA: TGTGCTAGCAGCTTAGAGGGGACAGGGGGCGCAGATACGCAGTATTTT

J: TRBJ2-7
D: TRBD2
V: TRBV4-1
size: .
CDR3: CASSQGLAGGGEQYF
DNA: TGCGCCAGCAGCCAGGGACTAGCGGGAGGTGGTGAGCAGTACTTC

J: TRBJ2-2
D: TRBD1
V: TRBV6-4
size: many
CDR3: CASSDRGHTGELFF
DNA: TGTGCCAGCAGTGACAGGGGGCACACCGGGGAGCTGTTTTTT

J: TRBJ1-4
D: TRBD1
V: TRBV9
size: .
CDR3: CASSVTTGKAEKLFF
DNA: TGTGCCAGCAGCGTAACGACAGGGAAGGCGGAAAAACTGTTTTTT

J: TRBJ2-1
D: TRBD2
V: TRBV7-7
size: .
CDR3: CASSHGLAGINEQFF
DNA: TGTGCTAGCAGCCACGGACTAGCGGGGATCAATGAGCAGTTCTTC

J: TRBJ2-7
D: .
V: TRBV28
size: once
CDR3: CASKRLAAYEQYF
DNA: TGTGCCAGCAAGAGGTTAGCGGCCTACGAGCAGTACTTC

J: TRBJ2-7
D: TRBD2
V: TRBV19
size: once
CDR3: CASSGYSGSPHEQYF
DNA: TGTGCCAGTAGTGGATATAGCGGGAGCCCCCACGAGCAGTACTTC

J: TRBJ2-1
D: TRBD2
V: TRBV19
size: .
CDR3: CASSTGTSGRAEQFF
DNA: TGTGCCAGTAGTACGGGGACTAGCGGGAGGGCTGAGCAGTTCTTC

J: TRBJ2-3
D: TRBD2
V: TRBV11-3
size: .
CDR3: CASSFRSGSADTQYF
DNA: TGTGCCAGCAGCTTCAGGAGCGGGAGCGCAGATACGCAGTATTTT

J: TRBJ2-7
D: TRBD2
V: TRBV29-1
size: once
CDR3: CSVRPSGLAGDEQYF
DNA: TGCAGCGTTCGACCGTCGGGACTAGCGGGAGACGAGCAGTACTTC

J: TRBJ1-1
D: .
V: TRBV25-1
size: .
CDR3: CASSDARLMNTEAFF
DNA: TGTGCCAGCAGTGACGCCAGGCTGATGAACACTGAAGCTTTCTTT

J: TRBJ2-5
D: .
V: TRBV20-1
size: once
CDR3: CSVSAVETQYF
DNA: TGCAGTGTATCAGCGGTGGAGACCCAGTACTTC

J: TRBJ2-7
D: TRBD2
V: TRBV7-8
size: few
CDR3: CASSFQAGGNEQYF
DNA: TGTGCCAGCAGCTTCCAAGCGGGAGGGAACGAGCAGTACTTC

J: TRBJ2-5
D: TRBD2
V: TRBV5-1
size: .
CDR3: CASSLVLAEETQYF
DNA: TGCGCCAGCAGCTTGGTCCTAGCGGAAGAGACCCAGTACTTC

J: TRBJ2-5
D: TRBD2
V: TRBV19
size: few
CDR3: CASSILTSGGMETQYF
DNA: TGTGCCAGTAGTATTCTGACTAGCGGGGGGATGGAGACCCAGTACTTC

J: TRBJ2-7
D: .
V: TRBV29-1
size: .
CDR3: CSAKEGDYYEQYF
DNA: TGCAGCGCTAAGGAGGGGGACTACTACGAGCAGTACTTC

J: TRBJ2-1
D: TRBD1
V: TRBV5-1
size: .
CDR3: CASSPGDSSYNEQFF
DNA: TGCGCCAGCAGTCCTGGGGACAGCTCCTACAATGAGCAGTTCTTC

J: TRBJ2-1
D: TRBD2
V: TRBV12-5
size: .
CDR3: CASGLVLTSGGNEQFF
DNA: TGTGCTAGTGGTTTGGTACTGACTAGCGGGGGCAATGAGCAGTTCTTC

J: TRBJ2-1
D: TRBD2
V: TRBV4-3
size: .
CDR3: CASSSDSGRSYNEQFF
DNA: TGCGCCAGCAGCTCGGATAGCGGGAGGTCCTACAATGAGCAGTTCTTC

J: TRBJ2-1
D: .
V: TRBV6-5
size: .
CDR3: CASSYFPGNEQFF
DNA: TGTGCCAGCAGTTACTTTCCGGGAAATGAGCAGTTCTTC

J: TRBJ2-3
D: TRBD2
V: TRBV30
size: .
CDR3: CAWLTSGRTDTQYF
DNA: TGTGCCTGGTTGACTAGCGGGAGAACAGATACGCAGTATTTT

J: TRBJ2-1
D: TRBD2
V: TRBV2
size: .
CDR3: CASTKGTSESNEQFF
DNA: TGTGCCAGCACCAAGGGTACTAGCGAATCCAATGAGCAGTTCTTC